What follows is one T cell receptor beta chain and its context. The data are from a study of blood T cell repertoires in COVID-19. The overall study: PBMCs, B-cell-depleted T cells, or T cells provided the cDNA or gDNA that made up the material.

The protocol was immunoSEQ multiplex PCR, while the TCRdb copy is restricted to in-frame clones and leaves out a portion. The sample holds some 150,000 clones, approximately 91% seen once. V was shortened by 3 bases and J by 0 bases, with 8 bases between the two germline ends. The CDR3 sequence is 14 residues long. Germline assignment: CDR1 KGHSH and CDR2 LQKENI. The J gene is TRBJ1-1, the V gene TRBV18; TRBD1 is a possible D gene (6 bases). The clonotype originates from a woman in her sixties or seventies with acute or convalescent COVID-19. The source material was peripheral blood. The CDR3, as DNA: TGTGCCAGCTCACCGGACAGCTTGAACACTGAAGCTTTCTTT. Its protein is CASSPDSLNTEAFF.